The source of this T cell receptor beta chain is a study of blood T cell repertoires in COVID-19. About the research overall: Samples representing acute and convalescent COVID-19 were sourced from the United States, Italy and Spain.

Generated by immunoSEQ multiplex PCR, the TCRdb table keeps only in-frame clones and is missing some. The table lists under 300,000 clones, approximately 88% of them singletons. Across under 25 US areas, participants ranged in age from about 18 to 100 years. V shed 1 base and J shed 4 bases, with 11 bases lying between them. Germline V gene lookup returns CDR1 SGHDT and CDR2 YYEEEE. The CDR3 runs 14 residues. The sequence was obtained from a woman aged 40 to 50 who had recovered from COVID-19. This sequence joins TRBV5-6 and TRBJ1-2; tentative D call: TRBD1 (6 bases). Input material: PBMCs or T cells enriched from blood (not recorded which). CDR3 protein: CASSLTGPFYGYTF. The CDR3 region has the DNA TGTGCCAGCAGCTTGACAGGGCCCTTCTATGGCTACACCTTC.